This TCR beta chain came from a study of T cell responses to AZD1222 COVID-19 vaccine. Study conclusions and caveats: Seropositivity was recorded at baseline in only 6 or 7 AZD1222 recipients.

In the case of this clone: Its antigen is unknown.

The V gene lost 1 base and the J gene lost 0 bases, with 10 bases spanning the gap. CDR1 PRHDT and CDR2 FYEKMQ come from the germline V gene (reference sequence). The CDR3 runs to 17 residues. The assay was immunoSEQ multiplex PCR, and TCRdb's table has in-frame clones only and misses some. In the table there are fewer than 130,000 clones, nearly 90% of which are singletons. The chain uses TRBV13 and TRBJ2-6, with a tentative D call TRBD1 (6 bases). The receptor comes from an adult who received the AZD1222 COVID-19 vaccine. This specimen consisted of peripheral blood, obtained 28 days after the second AZD1222 dose. CDR3 sequence: CASSLEQGGSGANVLTF. CDR3 bases: TGTGCCAGCAGCTTAGAACAGGGCGGCTCTGGGGCCAACGTCCTGACTTTC.